This T cell receptor beta chain derives from a study of blood T cell repertoires in COVID-19. As handled by the study authors: Researchers report that nucleated cell counts were estimated from reference gene primer amplification. Produced via immunoSEQ multiplex PCR; TCRdb's table is partial and in-frame only. That table is the source of V, J and clone size, and D and trimming were worked out from the DNA. The table shows 300,000 to 350,000 clones, with approximately 88% occurring only once. The recovered donors of Cohort 3 showed two negative PCRs, clearance, or symptom resolution. The CDR3 runs 14 residues. Trimming pared 11 bases from V and 1 base from J, leaving 17 bases between. Germline CDR1 and CDR2: MDHEN and SYDVKM.

Input material: PBMCs or T cells enriched from blood (not recorded which). The sequence derives from a man aged 25-40 years who had recovered from COVID-19. The chain employs TRBV28 and TRBJ1-1; D is uncertain. CDR3 region: CASCLANANTEAFF. CDR3 DNA sequence: TGTGCCTCCTGCTTGGCCAACGCGAACACTGAAGCTTTCTTT.